This TCR beta chain emerged from a study of blood T cell repertoires in COVID-19. As for the study in general: Whether acute or convalescent, the COVID-19 samples came from the United States, Italy and Spain. Nucleic acid was either cDNA or gDNA, and it came from T cells, B-cell-depleted T cells, or PBMCs.

Sequencing was performed with immunoSEQ multiplex PCR; in TCRdb, only in-frame clones are kept and a portion is missing. Among fewer than 250,000 clones, approximately 88% were seen once, and the ten largest hold approximately 2.4%. CDR3 size: 13 residues. Germline V gene data show CDR1 as MNHEY and CDR2 as SMNVEV (reference sequence). V lost 5 bases, J lost 2 bases, and 9 bases lay in between. The TCR was taken from a woman aged 25 to 39 with acute COVID-19. Specimen: PBMCs or T cells enriched from blood (not recorded which). This chain links TRBV27 with TRBJ1-2; possibly TRBD1 for D (5 bases). CDR3: CASSQTVNYGYTF. DNA of the CDR3: TGTGCCAGCAGTCAGACAGTCAACTATGGCTACACCTTC.